This is a list of T cell receptor beta chains from one sample in a study of T-cell reconstitution after alpha-beta-depleted transplantation in children. TCRdb re-analysed the PCR reads in MiXCR, keeping a single row per CDR3 protein. The sample has over 400,000 distinct CDR3 sequences; around 12% are singletons. The sample was PBMCs from the stem cell graft donor, taken from the stem cell graft. The receptors come from a human donor who donated a stem cell graft to a child with combined immunodeficiency. Each CDR3 is given with its conserved first and last residue. The D gene is left open where the match is weak. The size entry is marked missing in some rows and otherwise reads once, few, many or a size class.

J gene | V gene | clone size | D gene | CDR3 protein | CDR3 DNA
TRBJ2-3 | TRBV20-1 | few | . | CSAPQGGFDTQYF | TGCAGTGCTCCTCAGGGGGGCTTCGATACGCAGTATTTT
TRBJ2-2 | TRBV29-1 | . | . | CSGLGGLDTGELFF | TGCAGCGGCCTAGGGGGGCTGGACACCGGGGAGCTGTTTTTT
TRBJ2-4 | TRBV18 | . | . | CASSPTNEGGAMDIQYF | TGTGCCAGCTCGCCCACGAATGAGGGAGGTGCGATGGACATTCAGTACTTC
TRBJ1-6 | TRBV12-3/TRBV12-4 | few | . | CASGSAANSPLHF | TGTGCCAGCGGTTCGGCTGCCAATTCACCCCTCCACTTT
TRBJ1-3 | TRBV12-5 | few | . | CASGLPGNTIYF | TGTGCTAGTGGGTTACCTGGAAACACCATATATTTT
TRBJ2-7 | TRBV5-1 | many | . | CASSLAERAYEQYF | TGCGCCAGCAGCTTGGCCGAAAGAGCCTACGAGCAGTACTTC
TRBJ1-2 | TRBV5-6 | . | . | CASSLVNYGYTF | TGTGCCAGCAGCTTGGTGAACTATGGCTACACCTTC
TRBJ2-1 | TRBV7-6 | once | . | CASSLAAGNNNEQFF | TGTGCCAGCAGCTTAGCGGCAGGGAACAACAATGAGCAGTTCTTC
TRBJ2-3 | TRBV19 | . | . | CASSISGVSTDTQYF | TGTGCCAGTAGTATCAGTGGGGTTTCCACAGATACGCAGTATTTT
TRBJ2-5 | TRBV4-3 | . | TRBD1 | CASSHGNTGGGQETQYF | TGCGCCAGCAGCCACGGCAACACAGGGGGAGGTCAAGAGACCCAGTACTTC
TRBJ2-1 | TRBV29-1 | few | . | CSDRIAGNEQFF | TGCAGCGACCGGATCGCGGGCAATGAGCAGTTCTTC
TRBJ1-5 | TRBV30 | . | . | CAWSPRGQPQHF | TGTGCCTGGAGTCCCCGGGGACAGCCCCAGCATTTT
TRBJ1-1 | TRBV12-3/TRBV12-4 | . | . | CASSLAVPGLNTEAFF | TGTGCCAGCAGTTTAGCGGTCCCAGGGCTGAACACTGAAGCTTTCTTT
TRBJ2-7 | TRBV9 | few | . | CASSIGVIPYEQYF | TGTGCCAGCAGTATTGGAGTTATACCCTACGAGCAGTACTTC
TRBJ2-1 | TRBV19 | . | . | CASSPQARVSRSYNEQFF | TGTGCCAGTAGCCCCCAGGCCCGGGTGAGCCGTTCCTACAATGAGCAGTTCTTC
TRBJ1-3 | TRBV6-5 | many | . | CASSPRDSGNTIYF | TGTGCCAGCAGTCCCAGGGACTCTGGAAACACCATATATTTT
TRBJ2-2 | TRBV4-1 | . | TRBD2 | CASSYVSGGNTGELFF | TGCGCCAGCAGCTATGTTAGCGGGGGGAACACCGGGGAGCTGTTTTTT